This record concerns one TCR beta chain sequence. Its specific antigen is unknown. Base qualities were left out, and no much larger clone turns up one base away. CDR3 length: 14 amino acids, cysteine to phenylalanine. The sequence is cut down to CDR3 DNA, 42 bases in frame from base 1. V loses 0 bases, J loses 5 bases, and the germline ends lie 11 bases apart. As encoded in the germline V gene (reference sequence), CDR1 is LGHDT while CDR2 is YNNKEL. Ophthalmopathy patients were characterized by moderately to severely active disease, a Clinical Activity Score of at least 3, a NOSPECS grade of at least 4, and a disease duration under 3 months. Patients with other autoimmune diseases, uncontrolled infections, pregnancy or lactation were excluded from the study. Diagnosis relied on clinical symptoms, serum thyroxine, TRAb, thyroid ultrasound and orbital computed tomography. PBMCs were isolated from 7.5 to 10 ml of fresh peripheral blood by Ficoll-Paque density gradient centrifugation. Total RNA was extracted using Trizol reagent, and RNA quality was checked on an Agilent 2100 Bioanalyzer.

The sample is drawn from a study of Graves' ophthalmopathy and Graves' hyperthyroidism (dated by TCRdb to between 2017 and 2018). Broadly, across the study: Peripheral blood samples were taken at the time of initial diagnosis, before any treatment was given. The study used signatures of the TCR beta repertoire to tell Graves' ophthalmopathy apart from Graves' hyperthyroidism and to predict which patients would progress to ophthalmopathy. In roughly 6 hyperthyroidism patients, the T-cell repertoires found in thyroid tissue were compared with those found in blood. In total, 135 blood samples were TCR-sequenced: 40 to 45 ophthalmopathy, some 75 hyperthyroidism and about 17 hyperthyroidism-to-ophthalmopathy patients. Following sample collection, hyperthyroidism patients were given methimazole at a starting dose of 30 mg daily, and ophthalmopathy patients were given high-dose intravenous methylprednisolone. For independent validation, a separate cohort was made up of 18 to 20 hyperthyroidism patients plus 17 patients who later progressed from hyperthyroidism to ophthalmopathy. To explore V-J signatures distinguishing ophthalmopathy from hyperthyroidism, a discovery set of roughly 100 patients (around 44 ophthalmopathy, some 57 stable hyperthyroidism) was enrolled.

General study outcomes and caveats: In validation, the model predicted ophthalmopathy progression with nearly 71% sensitivity and roughly 78% specificity; 12 predicted patients were CT-confirmed with GO in a median of around 6 months. Ophthalmopathy was separated from stable hyperthyroidism by the 13-signature model with more than 85% sensitivity and about 83% specificity in cross-validation and with 80%/75% in the test set. No statistical method was used to set the sample size in advance, and the investigators knew which group each participant was assigned to. Among expanded thyroid clonotypes with frequency above 0.001, most also showed up in blood, which suggests that blood repertoires may reflect the thyroid immune response.

For repertoire sequencing, TCR beta CDR3 regions were amplified from RNA transcripts. A first-round RT-PCR used HTBI primers with the Qiagen OneStep RT-PCR kit, followed by a second-round multiplex PCR, size selection and purification. Sequencing of the libraries was carried out on an Illumina HiSeq2000 in paired-end mode with 100 bp reads. The published analysis was carried out like this. Reads were processed with SOAPnuke, discarding reads with adapters, uncalled bases, mean Phred below 15, or no exact constant-primer or identifier match. High-quality paired reads were merged with COPE v1.2.5. Unique nucleotide sequences were defined as clonotypes and aligned to IMGT TRB V, D and J references using MiTCR v1.1. The analysis was limited to V-J combinations with a frequency above 0.0001, which together covered roughly 99% of repertoires. For each V-J combination, a TCR clonal expansion and chaos score was defined as F50 clonal expansion divided by the chaos observed in the TCRdist matrix. Welch's t-statistics and random forest were used to reduce the features to about a dozen V-J combinations, which were then used as input to a naive Bayes classifier. Thyroid-blood repertoire similarity was quantified with the Morisita-Horn index. TCRdb applied fastp at Q25 and MiXCR to the public reads, then kept only in-frame beta chains. Here each entry gathers all rows of one CDR3 protein and keeps the most common genes and DNA. The V and J calls, along with clone size, are taken from TCRdb and not from the paper's own processing. For this sample there are approximately 330,000 distinct CDR3 sequences; about a sixth appear just once. Over 9% of the sample is taken by the ten largest.

The chain is made from TRBV3-1 and TRBJ2-7; the D gene is not confidently resolved. Sequenced sample: peripheral blood. This clonotype was obtained from an adult man with Graves' ophthalmopathy. The base sequence is TGTGCCAGCAGCCAAGATCCCCTAAAGGACGAGCAGTACTTC. Translated, it reads CASSQDPLKDEQYF.